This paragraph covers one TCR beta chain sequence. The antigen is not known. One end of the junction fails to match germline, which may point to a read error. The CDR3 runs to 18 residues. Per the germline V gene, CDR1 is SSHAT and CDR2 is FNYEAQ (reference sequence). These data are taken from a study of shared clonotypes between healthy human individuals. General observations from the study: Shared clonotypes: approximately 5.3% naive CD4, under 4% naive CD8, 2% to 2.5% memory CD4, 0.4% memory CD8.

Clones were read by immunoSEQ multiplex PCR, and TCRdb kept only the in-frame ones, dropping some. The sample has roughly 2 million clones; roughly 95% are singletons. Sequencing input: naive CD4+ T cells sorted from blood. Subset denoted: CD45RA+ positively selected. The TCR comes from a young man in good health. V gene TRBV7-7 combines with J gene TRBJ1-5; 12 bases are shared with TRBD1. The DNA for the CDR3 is TGTGCTAGCATATCCGGGACAGGGGGCCGTGTGAGCAATCAGCCCCAGCATTTT. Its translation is CASISGTGGRVSNQPQHF.